This T cell receptor beta chain was identified in a study of molecular identifiers for immune sequencing clone quantification listed by TCRdb under 2018. Notes on the research overall: For a replicate experiment, RNA from around 20,000 or 99,000 naive CD8 T cells was divided into five aliquots, and four of the five aliquots were sequenced. This methods study benchmarked molecular-identifier clustering-based TCR repertoire sequencing (MIDCIRS) and TCR RNA copy counting, using CD8 T cells to do so.

The study at large found these results: About 2.9 recovered TCR RNA copies per cell were obtained by modeling, versus roughly 10 by digital PCR, implying a capture efficiency of approximately 30%. Highly expanded clone sizes could be underestimated if identical TCR molecules share a barcode. Without barcode sub-clustering, chimeric consensus sequences inflated TCR diversity; chimeras reached as high as 47%. Even against a background of about 960,000 naive CD8 T cells, spiked-in Jurkat TCR RNA amounting to a single cell's worth was reported to be detectable. Clones above 20 RNA copies held over 99% of molecules in CMV-specific effector cells but under 1% in naive cells. Naive libraries contained spiked-in Jurkat TCR RNA (around eleven copies' worth), which is not part of the donor repertoire.

From the germline V gene, CDR1 is SGHTA and CDR2 is FQGTGA. There are 15 amino acids in the CDR3, from cysteine to phenylalanine inclusive. Of all the DNA, just the CDR3 is kept, 45 bases in frame from base 1. Of note for this clonotype: It lacks a known antigen. Sequence at one end of the junction differs from germline and may be a read error.

Libraries of naive CD8 T cells were generated from roughly 21,000 to 960,000 sorted cells, with 10%, 30% or 50% of the purified RNA used. Naive CD8 T cells were FACS-sorted as CD8+CD4-CCR7+CD45RA+ on a BD FACSAria II into RLT Plus buffer. To test detection sensitivity, Jurkat RNA equal to 9 to 10 TCR copies was added to samples of about 17,000-1,100,000 naive CD8 T cells. CD8 T cells were enriched with RosetteSep CD8+ T Cell Enrichment Cocktail and Ficoll-Paque, followed by ACK red cell lysis. The receptor library was made with PCR. Sequencing was carried out with a NextSeq 500. Bulk TCR libraries were made following a previously described method, with the TCR primers given in Table S5. Purification of total RNA was performed with the Qiagen AllPrep DNA/RNA kit. Before any analysis, reads coming from multiple sequencing runs of the same library were combined into one pool. The source study handled its data this way. Only reads with exact TCR constant sequence were kept, trimmed to 150 nt, and grouped by their 12-nt molecular barcodes. Within each barcode group, reads were sub-clustered at a 15% Levenshtein threshold, and quality-weighted consensus sequences were built per RNA molecule. Non-functional sequences were excluded, and lower-count sequences lying one edit away from another sequence were also excluded. Based on a fit of two negative binomial distributions, barcode sub-clusters having less than 20% of the maximum read count were discarded. TCRdb reprocessing: public reads trimmed at Q25 with fastp, clones called with MiXCR, in-frame beta chains kept. When rows share a CDR3 protein, they turn into one entry using the most common DNA and genes. TCRdb's processing, not the authors', yielded these V and J calls. This sample holds roughly 300,000 distinct CDR3 sequences; roughly 24% were observed only once. Of the sample, roughly 0.7% falls within the top ten clones.

This receptor chain uses TRBV7-3 and TRBJ2-2; the D gene is perhaps TRBD1, on 5 matching bases. This clonotype was sampled from a human donor in good health. Some libraries in this study had Jurkat cell RNA spiked in. The sample consisted of naive CD8+ T cells from blood, with Jurkat cell RNA spiked in. What this sample's cell subset or site label stands for: FACS-sorted CD8+CD4-CCR7+CD45RA+ naive T cells. The DNA sequence is as follows: TGTGCCAGCGGCTTAAACCAGGGAATGACCGGGGAGCTGTTTTTT. Translated, this gives CASGLNQGMTGELFF.